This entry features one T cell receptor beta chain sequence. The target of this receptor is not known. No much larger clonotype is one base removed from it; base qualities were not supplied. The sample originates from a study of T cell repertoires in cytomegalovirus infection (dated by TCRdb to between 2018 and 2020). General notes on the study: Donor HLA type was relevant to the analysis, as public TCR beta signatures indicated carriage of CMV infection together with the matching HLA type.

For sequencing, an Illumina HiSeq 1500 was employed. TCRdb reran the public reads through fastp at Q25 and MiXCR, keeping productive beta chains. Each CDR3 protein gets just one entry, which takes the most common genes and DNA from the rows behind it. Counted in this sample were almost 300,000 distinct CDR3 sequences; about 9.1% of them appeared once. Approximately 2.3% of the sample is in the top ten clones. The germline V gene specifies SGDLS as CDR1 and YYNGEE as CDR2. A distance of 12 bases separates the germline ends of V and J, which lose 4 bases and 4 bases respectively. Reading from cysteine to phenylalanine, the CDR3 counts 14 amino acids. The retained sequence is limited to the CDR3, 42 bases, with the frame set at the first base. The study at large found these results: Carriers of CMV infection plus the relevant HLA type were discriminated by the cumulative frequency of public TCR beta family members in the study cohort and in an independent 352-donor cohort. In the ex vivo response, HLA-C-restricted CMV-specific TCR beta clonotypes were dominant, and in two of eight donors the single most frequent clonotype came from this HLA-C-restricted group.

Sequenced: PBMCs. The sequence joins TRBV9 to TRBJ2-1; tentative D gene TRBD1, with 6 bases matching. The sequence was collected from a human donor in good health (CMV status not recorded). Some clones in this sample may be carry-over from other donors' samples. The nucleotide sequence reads TGTGCCAGCAGCCAGGACAGAGATTACAATGAGCAGTTCTTC. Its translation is CASSQDRDYNEQFF.